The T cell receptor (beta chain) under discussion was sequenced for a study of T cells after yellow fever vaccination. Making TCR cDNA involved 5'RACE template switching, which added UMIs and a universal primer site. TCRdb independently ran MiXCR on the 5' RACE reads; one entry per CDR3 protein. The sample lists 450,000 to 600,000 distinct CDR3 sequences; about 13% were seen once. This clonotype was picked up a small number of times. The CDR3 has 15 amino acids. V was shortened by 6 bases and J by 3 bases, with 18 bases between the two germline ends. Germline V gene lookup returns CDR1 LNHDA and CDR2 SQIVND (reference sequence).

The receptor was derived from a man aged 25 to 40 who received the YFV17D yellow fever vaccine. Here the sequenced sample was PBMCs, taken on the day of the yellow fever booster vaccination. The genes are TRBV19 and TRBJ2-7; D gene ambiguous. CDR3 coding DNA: TGTGCCAGTAGGGGTGCGGCGCGGTATGGCTACGAGCAGTACTTC. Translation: CASRGAARYGYEQYF.